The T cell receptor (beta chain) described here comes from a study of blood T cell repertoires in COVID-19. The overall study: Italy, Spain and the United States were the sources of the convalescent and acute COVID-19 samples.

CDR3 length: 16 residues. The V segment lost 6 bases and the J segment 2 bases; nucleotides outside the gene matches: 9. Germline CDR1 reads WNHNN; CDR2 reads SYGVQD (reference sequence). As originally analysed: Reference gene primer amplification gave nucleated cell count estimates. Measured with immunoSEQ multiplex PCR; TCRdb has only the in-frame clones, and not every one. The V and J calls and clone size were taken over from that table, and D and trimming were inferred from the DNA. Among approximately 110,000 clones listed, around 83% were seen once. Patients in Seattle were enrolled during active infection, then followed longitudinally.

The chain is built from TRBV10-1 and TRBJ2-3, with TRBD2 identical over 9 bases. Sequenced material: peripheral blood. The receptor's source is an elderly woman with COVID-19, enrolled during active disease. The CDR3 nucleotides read TGCGCCAGCAGGCTAACTCCTAGCGGGAACACAGATACGCAGTATTTT. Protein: CASRLTPSGNTDTQYF.